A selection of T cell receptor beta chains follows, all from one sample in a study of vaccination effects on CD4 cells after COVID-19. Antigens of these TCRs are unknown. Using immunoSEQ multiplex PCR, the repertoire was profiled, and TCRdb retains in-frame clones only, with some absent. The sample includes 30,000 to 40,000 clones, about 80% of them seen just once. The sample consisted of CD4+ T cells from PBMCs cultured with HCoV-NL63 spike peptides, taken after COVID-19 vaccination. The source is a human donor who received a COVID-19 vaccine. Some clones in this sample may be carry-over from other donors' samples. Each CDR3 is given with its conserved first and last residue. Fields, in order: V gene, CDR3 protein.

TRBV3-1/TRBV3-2 CASSRDRGETQYF
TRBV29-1 CSVEVGQANSYNEQFF
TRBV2 CASSPSPGGAGNEQFF
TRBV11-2 CASSLDQGRAQYF
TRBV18 CASSPGQLETQYF
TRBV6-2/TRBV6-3 CASSYRDYNEQFF
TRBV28 CASRGGNSNQPQHF
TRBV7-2 CASSLGAAVTLYNSPLHF
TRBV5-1 CASSLEGRNNSPLHF
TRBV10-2 CASSRQGKETQYF
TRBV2 CASSANRGNEQFF
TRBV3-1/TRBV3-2 CASSQGRYRYF
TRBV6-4 CASSPLDSPGELFF
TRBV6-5 CASSYSGRDNSPLHF
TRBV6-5 CASSYLNSGGNEQFF
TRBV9 CASSVEGLPGSEAFF
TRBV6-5 CASMRSSGGNEQFF
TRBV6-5 CASSYSGHSNQPQHF
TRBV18 CASSRPGTGGTEAFF
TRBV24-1 CATSGGAGGLTDTQYF
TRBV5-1 CASSLDRGNYGYTF
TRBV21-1 CASSKVEGASKETQYF
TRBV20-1 CSASYRDRGANEQFF
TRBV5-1 CASSPTTDTQYF
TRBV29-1 CSVKTQRPPYGYTF
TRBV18 CASSPTGAVQPQHF
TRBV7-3 CASSLPGRSRTGELFF
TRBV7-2 CASSVLISTDTQYF
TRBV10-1 CASSETNTGELFF
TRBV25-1 CASGPGGRGETQYF
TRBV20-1 CSARDTDGYTF
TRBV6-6 CASSPRDVTEAFF
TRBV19 CASSMGGSGNEQFF
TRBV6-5 CASRRSGRGDSPLHF
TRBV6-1 CASSEAGDTQYF
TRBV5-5 CASTTFDGGVKNIQYF
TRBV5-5 CASILAGGPYNEQFF
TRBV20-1 CSATRDSALHF
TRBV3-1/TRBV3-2 CASTRRVSNTGELFF
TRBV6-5 CASNPDSNSGNTIYF
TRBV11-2 CASSLNRQGGTEAFF
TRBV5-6 CASSSGQPNEKLFF
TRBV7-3 CASSFPRQEWSNEQFF
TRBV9 CASSTRGLTANTEAFF
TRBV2 CASSTGSSPLHF
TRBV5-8 CASPGTILSTKTDTQYF
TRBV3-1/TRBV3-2 CASSQRGTPGELFF
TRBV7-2 CASSRVRELFF
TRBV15 CATSRGYTEAFF
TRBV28 CASSPSQTYQPQHF
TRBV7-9 CASSSGGGLSNYGYTF
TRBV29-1 CSGGGDRDLNTEAFF
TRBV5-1 CASSLTTGKNTEAFF
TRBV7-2 CASSLAVSPSGANVLTF
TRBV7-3 CASSFSGGTYNEQFF
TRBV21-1 CASSKAAGGYGYTF
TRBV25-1 CASSARTGDWNEQFF